This TCR beta chain was sequenced during a study of blood T cell repertoires in COVID-19. Study as a whole: Donors in the United States, Italy and Spain gave samples during acute or convalescent COVID-19.

The trim removed 5 bases at V and 8 bases at J, leaving 5 bases unmatched. The CDR3 length is 13 residues. Germline V gene data show CDR1 as GTSNPN and CDR2 as SVGIG (reference sequence). Using immunoSEQ multiplex PCR, the repertoire was profiled, and TCRdb retains in-frame clones only, with some absent. Of a few hundred thousand clones in the sample, around 89% were seen once. The sample consisted of peripheral blood. This receptor was identified in a man aged 55 to 70 who had recovered from COVID-19. This chain joins TRBV30 and TRBJ1-6; TRBD1 agrees at 8 bases. For the CDR3, the DNA is TGTGCCTGGGACAGGGGCGTTGATTCACCCCTCCACTTT. It yields the protein CAWDRGVDSPLHF.